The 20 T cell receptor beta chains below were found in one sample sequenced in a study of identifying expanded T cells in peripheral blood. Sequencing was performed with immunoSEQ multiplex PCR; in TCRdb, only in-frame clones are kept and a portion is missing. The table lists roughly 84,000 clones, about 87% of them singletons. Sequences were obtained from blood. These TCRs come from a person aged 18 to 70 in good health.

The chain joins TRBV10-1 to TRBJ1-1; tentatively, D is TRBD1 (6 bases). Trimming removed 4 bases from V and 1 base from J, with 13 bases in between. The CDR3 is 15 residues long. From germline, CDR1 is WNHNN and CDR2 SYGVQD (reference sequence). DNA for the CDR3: TGCGCCAGCAGTGCTAGGACAGCGCCGAACACTGAAGCTTTCTTT. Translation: CASSARTAPNTEAFF.

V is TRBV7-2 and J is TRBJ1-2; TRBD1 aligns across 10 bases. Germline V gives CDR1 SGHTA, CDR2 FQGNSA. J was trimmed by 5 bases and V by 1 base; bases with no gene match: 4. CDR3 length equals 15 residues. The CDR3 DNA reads TGTGCCAGCAGCTTAGAGCAGGACAGGGGGTATGGCTACACCTTC. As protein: CASSLEQDRGYGYTF.

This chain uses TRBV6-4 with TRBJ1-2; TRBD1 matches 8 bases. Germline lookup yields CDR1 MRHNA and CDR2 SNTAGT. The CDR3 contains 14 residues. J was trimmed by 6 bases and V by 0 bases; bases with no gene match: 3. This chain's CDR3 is CASSDSGQGDGYTF. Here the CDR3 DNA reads TGTGCCAGCAGTGACTCCGGACAGGGAGATGGCTACACCTTC.

As DNA, the CDR3 is TGCGCCAGCAGCCCCGACCCAGGGAATAGCAATCAGCCCCAGCATTTT. Translated: CASSPDPGNSNQPQHF. The rearrangement uses TRBV4-1 and TRBJ1-5, with D possibly matching TRBD1 (5 bases). From germline, CDR1 is MGHRA and CDR2 YSYEKL. CDR3 size: 16 residues. The V end was cut by 4 bases, the J end by 0 bases, with 13 bases between.

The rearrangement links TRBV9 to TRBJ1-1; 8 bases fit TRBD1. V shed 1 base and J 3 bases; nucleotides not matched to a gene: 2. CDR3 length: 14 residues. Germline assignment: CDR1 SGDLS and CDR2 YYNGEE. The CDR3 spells CASSVLTGDTEAFF. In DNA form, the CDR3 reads TGTGCCAGCAGCGTACTGACAGGGGACACTGAAGCTTTCTTT.

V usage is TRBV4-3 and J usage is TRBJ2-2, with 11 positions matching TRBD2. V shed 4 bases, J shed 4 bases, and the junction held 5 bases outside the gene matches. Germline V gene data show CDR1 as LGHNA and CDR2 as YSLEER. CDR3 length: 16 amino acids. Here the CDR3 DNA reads TGCGCCAGCAGCCGGCTAGCGGGAGGCACCACCGGGGAGCTGTTTTTT. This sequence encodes CASSRLAGGTTGELFF.

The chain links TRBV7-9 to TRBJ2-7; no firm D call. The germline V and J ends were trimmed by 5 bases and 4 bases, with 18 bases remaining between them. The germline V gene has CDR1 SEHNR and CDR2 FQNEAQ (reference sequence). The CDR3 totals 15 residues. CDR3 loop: CASSPARASTYEQYF. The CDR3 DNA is TGTGCCAGCAGCCCCGCCCGGGCTAGTACATACGAGCAGTACTTC.

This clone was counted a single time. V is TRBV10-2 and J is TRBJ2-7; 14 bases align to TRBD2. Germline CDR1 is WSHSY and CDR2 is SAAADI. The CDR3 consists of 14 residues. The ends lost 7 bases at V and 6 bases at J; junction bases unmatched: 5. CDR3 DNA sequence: TGCGCCAGCACCACCGGGACTAGCGGGGGCGAGCAGTACTTC. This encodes CASTTGTSGGEQYF.

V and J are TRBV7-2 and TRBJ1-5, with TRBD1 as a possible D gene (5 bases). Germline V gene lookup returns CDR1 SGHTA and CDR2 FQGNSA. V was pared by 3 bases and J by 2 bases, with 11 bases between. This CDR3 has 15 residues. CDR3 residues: CASSFKGGGNQPQHF. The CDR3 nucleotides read TGTGCCAGCAGCTTTAAAGGAGGGGGCAATCAGCCCCAGCATTTT. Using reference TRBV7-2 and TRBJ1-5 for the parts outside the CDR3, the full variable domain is GAGVSQSPSNKVTEKGKDVELRCDPISGHTALYWYRQSLGQGLEFLIYFQGNSAPDKSGLPSDRFSAERTGGSVSTLTIQRTQQEDSAVYLCASSFKGGGNQPQHFGDGTRLSIL.

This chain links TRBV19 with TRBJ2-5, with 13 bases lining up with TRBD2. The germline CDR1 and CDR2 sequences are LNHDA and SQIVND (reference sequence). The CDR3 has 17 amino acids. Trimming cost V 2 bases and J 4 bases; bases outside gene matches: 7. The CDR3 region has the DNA TGTGCCAGTAGTATACGGACTAGCGGGGGCCCTCGAGAGACCCAGTACTTC. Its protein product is CASSIRTSGGPRETQYF. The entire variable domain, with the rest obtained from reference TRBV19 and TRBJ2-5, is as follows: DGGITQSPKYLFRKEGQNVTLSCEQNLNHDAMYWYRQDPGQGLRLIYYSQIVNDFQKGDIAEGYSVSREKKESFPLTVTSAQKNPTAFYLCASSIRTSGGPRETQYFGPGTRLLVL.

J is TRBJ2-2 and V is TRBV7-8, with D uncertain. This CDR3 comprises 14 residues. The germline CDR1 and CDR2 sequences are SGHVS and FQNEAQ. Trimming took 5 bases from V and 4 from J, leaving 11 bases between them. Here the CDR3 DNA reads TGTGCCAGCAGCCGGCAATTATTCACCGGGGAGCTGTTTTTT. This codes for CASSRQLFTGELFF.

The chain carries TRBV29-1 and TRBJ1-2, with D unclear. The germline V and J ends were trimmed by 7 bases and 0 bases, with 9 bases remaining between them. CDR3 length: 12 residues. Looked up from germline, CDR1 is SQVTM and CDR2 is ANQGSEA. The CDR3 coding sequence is TGCAGCGCCAGCCAGTCTAACTATGGCTACACCTTC. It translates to CSASQSNYGYTF.

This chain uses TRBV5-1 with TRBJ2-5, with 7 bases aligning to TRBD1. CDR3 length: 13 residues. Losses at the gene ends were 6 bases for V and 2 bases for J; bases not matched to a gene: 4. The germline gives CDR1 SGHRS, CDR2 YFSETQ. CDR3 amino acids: CASNPDRQETQYF. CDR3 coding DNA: TGCGCCAGCAACCCGGACAGGCAAGAGACCCAGTACTTC.

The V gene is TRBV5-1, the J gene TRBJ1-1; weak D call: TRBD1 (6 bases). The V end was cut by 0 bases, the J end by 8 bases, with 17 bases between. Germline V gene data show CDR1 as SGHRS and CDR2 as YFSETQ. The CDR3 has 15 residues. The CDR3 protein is CASSLDQGTTLEAFF. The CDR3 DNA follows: TGCGCCAGCAGCTTGGATCAGGGGACAACTCTGGAAGCTTTCTTT.

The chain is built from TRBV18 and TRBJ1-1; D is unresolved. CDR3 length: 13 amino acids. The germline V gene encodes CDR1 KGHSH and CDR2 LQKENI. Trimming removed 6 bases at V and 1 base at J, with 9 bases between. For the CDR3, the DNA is TGTGCCAGCTCCCCTAACGGGAACACTGAAGCTTTCTTT. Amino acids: CASSPNGNTEAFF.

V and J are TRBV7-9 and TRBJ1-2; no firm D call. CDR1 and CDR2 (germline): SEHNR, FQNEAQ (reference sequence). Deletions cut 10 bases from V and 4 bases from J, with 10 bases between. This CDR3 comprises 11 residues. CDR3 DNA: TGTGCCACCCGGCTGGGCTATGGCTACACCTTC. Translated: CATRLGYGYTF. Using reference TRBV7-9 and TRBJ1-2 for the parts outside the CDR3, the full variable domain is DTGVSQNPRHKITKRGQNVTFRCDPISEHNRLYWYRQTLGQGPEFLTYFQNEAQLEKSRLLSDRFSAERPKGSFSTLEIQRTEQGDSAMYLCATRLGYGYTFGSGTRLTVV.

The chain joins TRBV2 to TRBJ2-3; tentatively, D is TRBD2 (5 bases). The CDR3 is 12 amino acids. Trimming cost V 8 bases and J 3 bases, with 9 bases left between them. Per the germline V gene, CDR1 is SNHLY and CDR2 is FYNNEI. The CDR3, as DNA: TGTGCCAGCCGGGGTAGTACAGATACGCAGTATTTT. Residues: CASRGSTDTQYF.

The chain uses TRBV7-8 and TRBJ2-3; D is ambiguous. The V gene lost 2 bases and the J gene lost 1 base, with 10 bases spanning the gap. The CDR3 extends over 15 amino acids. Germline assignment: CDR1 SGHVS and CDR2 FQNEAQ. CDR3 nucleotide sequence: TGTGCCAGCAGCTTACACAGCTCGGGCACAGATACGCAGTATTTT. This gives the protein CASSLHSSGTDTQYF.

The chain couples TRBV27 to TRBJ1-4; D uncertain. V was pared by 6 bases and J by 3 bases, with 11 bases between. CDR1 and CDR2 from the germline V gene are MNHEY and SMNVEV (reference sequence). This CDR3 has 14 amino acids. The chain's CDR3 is CASRRYGSNEKLFF. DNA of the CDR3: TGTGCCAGCAGACGATACGGGTCTAATGAAAAACTGTTTTTT.

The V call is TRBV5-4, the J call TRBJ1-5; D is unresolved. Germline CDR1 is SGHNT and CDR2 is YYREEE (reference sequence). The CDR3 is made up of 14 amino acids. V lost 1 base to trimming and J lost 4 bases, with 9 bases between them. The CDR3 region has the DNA TGTGCCAGCAGCTTGTCTCCTTTTAATCAGCCCCAGCATTTT. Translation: CASSLSPFNQPQHF.